This T cell receptor (beta chain) emerged from a study of pediatric ulcerative colitis. Concerning this clone: What it recognizes is unknown.

Samples were sequenced at Survey level, maximum 500,000 reads. TCRdb's copy holds only in-frame clones and misses some; the assay was immunoSEQ multiplex PCR. Of tens of thousands of clones in the sample, roughly 71% are singletons; the top ten hold less than 10%. The study, taken as a whole, reports: Blood-rectal clonal overlap within each person was significantly higher in ulcerative colitis patients than controls. Some T cells in rectal biopsies may come from blood, especially with overt colitis. Repertoires came from total lymphocyte DNA, not specific subsets.

Per germline, CDR1 GTSNPN and CDR2 SVGIG (reference sequence). This CDR3 is built from 13 residues. The germline V and J ends were trimmed by 0 bases and 11 bases, with 13 bases remaining between them. During colonoscopy, one to two rectal pinch biopsies were collected. The source is a boy aged 5-17 years with severe ulcerative colitis. Sequencing was performed on gut tissue. The rearrangement joins TRBV30 to TRBJ1-4; possible D gene TRBD1, 6 bases. The CDR3 DNA reads as TGTGCCTGGAGTGTCACAGGGTCGGCGAAACTGTTTTTT. Amino acids: CAWSVTGSAKLFF.